This T cell receptor (beta chain) was recorded in a study of blood T cell repertoires in COVID-19. Whole-study context: Donors in the United States, Italy and Spain gave samples during acute or convalescent COVID-19. PBMCs, B-cell-depleted T cells, or T cells were the source of the cDNA or gDNA that made up the material.

In the original processing: Scientists estimated how many nucleated cells there were by amplifying reference gene primers. The data were produced by immunoSEQ multiplex PCR, yet TCRdb's version contains in-frame clones alone and is incomplete. V, J and clone size are taken as reported in that table, and D and trimming were inferred from the DNA itself. Seen here are around 200,000 clones, over 80% observed once, and the top ten hold roughly 7.2%. The CDR3 runs 17 residues. Looked up from germline, CDR1 is LGHDT and CDR2 is YNNKEL (reference sequence). V lost 4 bases and J 1 base, leaving 18 bases between the germline ends. Patients of the Seattle cohort, enrolled during active infection, were followed longitudinally.

The specimen was peripheral blood. This TCR was sampled from a woman aged 40 to 50 with COVID-19, enrolled during active disease. This chain connects TRBV3-1 (or the pseudogene TRBV3-2) to TRBJ2-3; maybe TRBD2 (7 bases). The chain's CDR3 is CASSLRLGGAGTDTQYF. The CDR3 DNA follows: TGTGCCAGCAGCCTCCGACTGGGGGGGGCTGGCACAGATACGCAGTATTTT.